This T cell receptor beta chain was obtained from a study of T cell responses to AZD1222 COVID-19 vaccine. This CDR3 has 13 residues. Germline V gives CDR1 SQVTM, CDR2 ANQGSEA. The V end lost 5 bases, the J end lost 2 bases, and 7 bases lay between the germline ends. Method: immunoSEQ multiplex PCR; TCRdb's copy keeps in-frame clones and lacks some. The sample contains approximately 130,000 clones, about 93% of which appear only once. Notes on the study in general: In a largely white British group with more females than males, clonal diversity was possibly underestimated. The repertoires were collected only after the peak T cell response.

About this clone: Its antigen remains unknown.

The material sequenced was peripheral blood, taken 28 days after the second dose of the MenACWY control vaccine. The sequence came from an adult who received the MenACWY meningococcal vaccine as a control. The chain combines TRBV29-1 with TRBJ2-6, with D possibly TRBD1 on 5 matching bases. CDR3 amino acids: CSVRGPGANVLTF. CDR3 coding DNA: TGCAGCGTTAGGGGTCCTGGGGCCAACGTCCTGACTTTC.